This TCR beta chain emerged from a study of blood T cell repertoires in COVID-19. On the study more broadly: Italy, Spain and the United States were the sources of the convalescent and acute COVID-19 samples. The cDNA or gDNA used as material had been derived from T cells, B-cell-depleted T cells, or PBMCs.

Per the authors' pipeline: Scientists estimated how many nucleated cells there were by amplifying reference gene primers. TCRdb keeps only in-frame clones here, not all; method: immunoSEQ multiplex PCR. D and trimming come from the DNA, and the V and J calls and clone size come from that table. The data show over 55,000 clones, around 87% seen once. Per germline, CDR1 SGHAT and CDR2 FQNNGV. Between the trimmed V and J ends, which lost 0 bases and 1 base, there was a span of 6 bases. The CDR3 extends over 14 amino acids. This chain links TRBV11-2 with TRBJ1-2; D remains ambiguous. The receptor's source is a man aged 45 to 65 with active COVID-19. Input material: peripheral blood. CDR3 residues: CASSLDRSNYGYTF. In DNA form, the CDR3 reads TGTGCCAGCAGCTTAGACAGAAGTAACTATGGCTACACCTTC.